A selection of T cell receptor beta chains follows, all from one sample in a study of neurological immune-mediated disorders. TCRdb independently ran MiXCR on the 5' RACE reads; one entry per CDR3 protein. The data hold around 69,000 distinct CDR3 sequences, with 3.5% to 5% observed a single time. Material for sequencing was PBMCs. Source of these receptors: a man aged 25 to 40 with multiple sclerosis. Each CDR3 is given with its conserved first and last residue. The D gene is left open where the match is weak. Clone size appears in some rows only: once, few, many, or a class for an expanded clone.

clone_size	d_call	v_call	j_call	cdr3_nt	cdr3_aa
-	-	TRBV20-1	TRBJ2-5	TGCAGTGCTAGGATTCCCGGGGGAGAGACCCAGTACTTC	CSARIPGGETQYF
many	-	TRBV3-1	TRBJ1-6	TGTGCCAGCACCCTGGGAGGGGACGGCTCCTATAATTCACCCCTCCACTTT	CASTLGGDGSYNSPLHF
many	TRBD1	TRBV15	TRBJ1-5	TGTGCCACCAGCAGAGAAAGTAACACCGGGACAGGGGGCAGTCAGCCCCAGCATTTT	CATSRESNTGTGGSQPQHF
many	TRBD1	TRBV11-3	TRBJ2-3	TGTGCCAGCAGCTTAGAGGGGACAGGGACCGATTCGGATACGCAGTATTTT	CASSLEGTGTDSDTQYF
-	-	TRBV6-5	TRBJ2-1	TGTGCCAGCAGCTACCGCGGAAAGGACAATGAGCAGTTCTTC	CASSYRGKDNEQFF
many	-	TRBV10-3	TRBJ1-1	TGTGCCATCTCGACGGCACTGAACACTGAAGCTTTCTTT	CAISTALNTEAFF
-	TRBD2	TRBV6-2/TRBV6-3	TRBJ2-1	TGTGCCAGCAGCCCTTATGGCGGGGGGGGCCTAGAGCAGTTCTTC	CASSPYGGGGLEQFF
many	TRBD1	TRBV5-1	TRBJ1-1	TGCGCCAGCAGCTGGACAGGGGGCGCGCCTGAAGCTTTCTTT	CASSWTGGAPEAFF
many	TRBD1	TRBV7-9	TRBJ2-7	TGTGCCAGCAGCATCGGACAGGGGTGGTACGAGCAGTACTTC	CASSIGQGWYEQYF
-	-	TRBV6-5	TRBJ1-6	TGTGCCAGCAGTTACTCGGCAGGGTTAAATTCACCCCTCCACTTT	CASSYSAGLNSPLHF
many	-	TRBV12-3/TRBV12-4	TRBJ2-7	TGTGCCAGCAGCCCTCCCCGGGGGTACGAGCAGTACTTC	CASSPPRGYEQYF
many	-	TRBV3-1	TRBJ2-7	TGTGCCAGCAGCCAAGATGGAACCGGCGAGCAGTACTTC	CASSQDGTGEQYF
many	TRBD2	TRBV10-3	TRBJ2-3	TGTGCCATCAGTGCCCTGGCCGGCCTTGGGACTAGCGGGGGGGCCATAGATACGCAGTATTTT	CAISALAGLGTSGGAIDTQYF
many	-	TRBV3-1	TRBJ2-1	TGTGCCAGCAGCGACACCCCCAGCTCCTACAATGAGCAGTTCTTC	CASSDTPSSYNEQFF
many	TRBD2	TRBV7-9	TRBJ2-7	TGTGCCAGCAGCTTACCAGCGGGGATATACGAGCAGTACTTC	CASSLPAGIYEQYF
many	TRBD2	TRBV9	TRBJ2-1	TGTGCCAGCAGCGCCAACCCCGGACTAGCCAGCTCCTACAATGAGCAGTTCTTC	CASSANPGLASSYNEQFF
many	TRBD1	TRBV29-1	TRBJ1-1	TGCAGCGTCAAGACAGGGATGAACACTGAAGCTTTCTTT	CSVKTGMNTEAFF
-	TRBD1	TRBV5-6	TRBJ1-1	TGTGCCAGCATCTCAGACAGGGGGCTGTGGAACACTGAAGCTTTCTTT	CASISDRGLWNTEAFF
many	-	TRBV14	TRBJ1-3	TGTGCCAGCAGCTCACAGGTCTCTGGAAACACCATATATTTT	CASSSQVSGNTIYF
many	TRBD1	TRBV10-3	TRBJ2-1	TGTGCCATTCGACAGGGCGTCTACAATGAGCAGTTCTTC	CAIRQGVYNEQFF
many	-	TRBV5-1	TRBJ2-3	TGCGCCAGCAGCGACGGCCAGGGGCTAGATACGCAGTATTTT	CASSDGQGLDTQYF
many	TRBD1	TRBV5-1	TRBJ2-1	TGCGCCAGCAGCCGATTGGACAGGGGGACCTACAATGAGCAGTTCTTC	CASSRLDRGTYNEQFF
-	TRBD1	TRBV29-1	TRBJ1-2	TGCAGCGTGACAGGGGGCGAGGAGGGTGGCTACACCTTC	CSVTGGEEGGYTF
many	-	TRBV5-1	TRBJ1-1	TGCGCCAGCAGCTTGGAGGGGGATAAGAACACTGAAGCTTTCTTT	CASSLEGDKNTEAFF
few	-	TRBV27	TRBJ1-1	TGTGCCAGCAGTTACCGGTGGGGGGGCACTGAAGCTTTCTTT	CASSYRWGGTEAFF
few	TRBD1	TRBV4-1	TRBJ1-2	TGCGCCAGCAGCCAAGGCCAAAGGACAGGCAATGGCTACACCTTC	CASSQGQRTGNGYTF
many	-	TRBV12-3/TRBV12-4	TRBJ1-1	TGTGCCAGCAGTTCGCTAGACAGGCGAACTGAAGCTTTCTTT	CASSSLDRRTEAFF
many	-	TRBV5-1	TRBJ1-2	TGCGCCAGCAGCTTGAACAGGGATGGCTACACCTTC	CASSLNRDGYTF
many	-	TRBV15	TRBJ1-1	TGTGCCACCAGCCGGAGGGCAATGAACACTGAAGCTTTCTTT	CATSRRAMNTEAFF
many	-	TRBV6-1	TRBJ1-2	TGTGCCAGCAGTGAAGTGGGTACCTATGGCTACACCTTC	CASSEVGTYGYTF
many	-	TRBV5-1	TRBJ2-7	TGCGCCAGCAGCTTGGATGGACACCATCCCTACGAGCAGTACTTC	CASSLDGHHPYEQYF
many	-	TRBV24-1	TRBJ2-1	TGTGCCACCAGTGGCCCAAAAATCTACAATGAGCAGTTCTTC	CATSGPKIYNEQFF
many	TRBD1	TRBV7-2	TRBJ1-1	TGTGCCAGCGGTCGGGACAGGGTTGTCCAGCGAAGAGCTTTCTTT	CASGRDRVVQRRAFF
many	-	TRBV20-1	TRBJ2-4	TGCAGTGCTAGAGATCGTCCAGGGGAACGTCCACTAGCCAAAAACATTCAGTACTTC	CSARDRPGERPLAKNIQYF
many	TRBD1	TRBV29-1	TRBJ1-2	TGCAGCGTTGAAGAGCCGACAGGGGGCCCCTATGGCTACACCTTC	CSVEEPTGGPYGYTF
many	-	TRBV29-1	TRBJ2-5	TGCAGCGTTAACCAAGACGGGGAGACCCAGTACTTC	CSVNQDGETQYF
many	-	TRBV7-2	TRBJ2-2	TGTGCCAGCAGCCGGGGCCCGGCCAGGAACACCGGGGAGCTGTTTTTT	CASSRGPARNTGELFF
many	-	TRBV20-1	TRBJ1-1	TGCAGTGCTAGAGTTGGGACCGGGAACGCTGAAGCTTTCTTT	CSARVGTGNAEAFF
few	TRBD1	TRBV5-1	TRBJ1-1	TGCGCCAGCAGCACCGAGGGGGCAGAGAACACTGAAGCTTTCTTT	CASSTEGAENTEAFF
few	-	TRBV4-2	TRBJ1-2	TGTGCCAGCAGCCAAGATCGAAGGGCAGAGAACTATGGCTACACCTTC	CASSQDRRAENYGYTF
many	TRBD1	TRBV7-6	TRBJ2-1	TGTGCCAGCAGCTTAGGGACAGGGATCTCCTACAATGAGCAGTTCTTC	CASSLGTGISYNEQFF
many	-	TRBV3-1	TRBJ2-2	TGTGCCAGCAGCCAGACCGGCGGGAACACCGGGGAGCTGTTTTTT	CASSQTGGNTGELFF
many	-	TRBV9	TRBJ1-1	TGTGCCAGCAGCGTAAACCCGGCAGGGGAGACTGAAGCTTTCTTT	CASSVNPAGETEAFF
many	-	TRBV20-1	TRBJ1-2	TGCAGTGCTAGGGGAGTGGGGGAGAGGCACTATGGCTACACCTTC	CSARGVGERHYGYTF
many	-	TRBV5-1	TRBJ1-1	TGCGCCAGCAGCTTGGCAGGGATTGCCATGAACACTGAAGCTTTCTTT	CASSLAGIAMNTEAFF
many	TRBD1	TRBV5-1	TRBJ1-1	TGCGCCAGCAGCTTGGCGTCAGGGGGCAGAGACACTGAAGCTTTCTTT	CASSLASGGRDTEAFF
few	-	TRBV24-1	TRBJ2-3	TGTGCCACCAGTGACCCCGTCGAGAGTCGAGATACGCAGTATTTT	CATSDPVESRDTQYF
many	TRBD1	TRBV5-1	TRBJ2-1	TGCGCCAGCAGCTTATCCAATACGCGGGACAGGCCACGAGAGCAGTTCTTC	CASSLSNTRDRPREQFF
many	-	TRBV7-9	TRBJ2-1	TGTGCCAGCAGGGTTAGGGGGGGGAACAATGAGCAGTTCTTC	CASRVRGGNNEQFF
many	-	TRBV5-1	TRBJ2-2	TGCGCCAGCAGCTTGGCGGGGGGACAGGTCGACACCGGGGAGCTGTTTTTT	CASSLAGGQVDTGELFF